A single sample gave rise to the 27 T cell receptor beta chains below, sequenced in a study of blood T cells in healthy people across ages. Combining a sample-barcoded 5' primer with a J-beta primer mix, a second PCR ran for 7 to 11 cycles. MiXCR, run by TCRdb on the 5' RACE reads, gives a single entry per CDR3 protein. Among about 900,000 distinct CDR3 sequences listed, approximately 67% were seen once. Sequenced: blood. Receptor source: a man under 40 in good health.

This clonotype was seen many times. This sequence joins TRBV28 and TRBJ2-5; 8 bases agree with TRBD1. The CDR3 is 13 amino acids. V gave up 10 bases and J gave up 4 bases; unmatched junction bases: 8. CDR1 and CDR2 from the germline V gene are MDHEN and SYDVKM. CDR3 coding DNA: TGTGCCACCCTCGGACAGGGTGGAGAGACCCAGTACTTC. Protein sequence: CATLGQGGETQYF.

The chain carries TRBV20-1 and TRBJ2-5; 7 positions agree with TRBD2. CDR3 length: 13 amino acids. The V and J ends lost 5 bases and 1 base, in that order; junction bases with no gene match: 4. Germline lookup yields CDR1 DFQATT and CDR2 SNEGSKA (reference sequence). CDR3 amino acids: CSAGEGTQETQYF. The CDR3 DNA reads TGCAGTGCTGGGGAGGGGACCCAAGAGACCCAGTACTTC.

The chain joins TRBV6-5 to TRBJ2-7; no clear D gene. The ends were cut back, 6 bases at V and 2 bases at J, with 17 bases in the middle. CDR1 is MNHEY and CDR2 is SVGAGI in the germline V gene. This CDR3 contains 15 residues. This CDR3 is CASRKGASLTYEQYF. In DNA form, the CDR3 reads TGTGCCAGCAGAAAAGGCGCCAGCCTAACCTACGAGCAGTACTTC.

This clonotype has only a few counts. The chain is built from TRBV12-3 or TRBV12-4 and TRBJ1-2, with 9 bases aligning to TRBD1. The length of the CDR3 is 13 residues. Unmatched junction bases numbered 5, after V lost 8 bases and J lost 4 bases. Written as DNA, the CDR3 is TGTGCCAGCCGCCTACAGGGGGCCTATGGCTACACCTTC. Residues: CASRLQGAYGYTF.

The chain couples TRBV6-2 or TRBV6-3 to TRBJ1-1; D is unresolved. Germline loops: CDR1 MNHEY, CDR2 SVGEGT. Deletions cut 10 bases from V and 2 bases from J, with 11 bases between. The CDR3 covers 12 residues. CDR3 residues: CAIRTGNTEAFF. The CDR3, as DNA: TGTGCCATCCGGACGGGCAACACTGAAGCTTTCTTT.

The chain uses TRBV5-1 and TRBJ2-5; the D is unclear. The V and J ends lost 3 bases and 0 bases respectively, with 9 bases between them. Per the germline V gene, CDR1 is SGHRS and CDR2 is YFSETQ. CDR3 length equals 14 residues. The CDR3 loop is CASSSGRNQETQYF. CDR3 coding DNA: TGCGCCAGCAGCTCCGGCAGAAACCAAGAGACCCAGTACTTC.

The chain is built from TRBV20-1 and TRBJ2-3; TRBD2 might be the D (6 bases). The CDR3 extends over 15 amino acids. Between the trimmed V and J ends, which lost 3 bases and 1 base, there was a span of 14 bases. Per the germline V gene, CDR1 is DFQATT and CDR2 is SNEGSKA (reference sequence). CDR3: CSASPTSTGTDTQYF. The CDR3 bases are TGCAGTGCTAGCCCCACTAGCACCGGCACAGATACGCAGTATTTT.

The chain recombines TRBV6-5 with TRBJ2-4; D is unresolved. Germline V gene lookup returns CDR1 MNHEY and CDR2 SVGAGI. V shed 2 bases and J shed 8 bases, with 16 bases lying between them. CDR3 length equals 15 residues. The CDR3 DNA sequence: TGTGCCAGCAGTTACCCGACCAGTGGGCCTCACATTCAGTACTTC. Translated, it gives CASSYPTSGPHIQYF.

The chain joins TRBV4-3 to TRBJ2-7; D remains unclear. The CDR3 length is 10 residues. V lost 0 bases, J lost 6 bases, and 0 bases lay in between. Germline CDR1 and CDR2: LGHNA and YSLEER. In DNA form, the CDR3 reads TGCGCCAGCAGCCAAGACGAGCAGTACTTC. Its translation is CASSQDEQYF.

The chain has TRBV7-2 and TRBJ1-2; TRBD1 might be the D (5 bases). CDR3 length equals 15 residues. Trimming took off 5 bases at V and 3 bases at J, with 16 bases between the two ends. Germline V gene data show CDR1 as SGHTA and CDR2 as FQGNSA. The CDR3 region is CASSPTPGHYYGYTF. In DNA form, the CDR3 reads TGTGCCAGCAGCCCCACCCCCGGACATTACTATGGCTACACCTTC. Based on the CDR3 plus reference TRBV7-2 and TRBJ1-2, the full variable domain is GAGVSQSPSNKVTEKGKDVELRCDPISGHTALYWYRQSLGQGLEFLIYFQGNSAPDKSGLPSDRFSAERTGGSVSTLTIQRTQQEDSAVYLCASSPTPGHYYGYTFGSGTRLTVV.

V gene TRBV10-3 combines with J gene TRBJ2-7; D is possibly TRBD2 (6 bases). V lost 6 bases to trimming and J lost 2 bases, with 20 bases between them. The CDR3 is made up of 16 amino acids. The germline V gene has CDR1 ENHRY and CDR2 SYGVKD. The CDR3 here is CAIRRDSGTFPYEQYF. CDR3 DNA: TGTGCCATCAGAAGGGACTCCGGGACCTTCCCCTACGAGCAGTACTTC.

The table lists this clonotype with a count of one. The rearrangement joins TRBV15 to TRBJ1-1; no clear D. Germline-derived CDR1 and CDR2 are LNHNV and YYDKDF (reference sequence). The CDR3 is 13 residues long. The germline V and J ends were trimmed by 1 base and 5 bases, with 8 bases remaining between them. CDR3 DNA sequence: TGTGCCACCAGCAGAGTTCGGGAGACTGAAGCTTTCTTT. Amino acid sequence: CATSRVRETEAFF.

This clonotype was recorded a few times. The CDR3 loop reads CASSPGLTARNEQFF. CDR3 coding DNA: TGTGCCAGTAGCCCTGGGCTGACTGCCCGGAATGAGCAGTTCTTC. V usage is TRBV19 and J usage is TRBJ2-1; no clear D gene. The CDR3 is 15 residues long. The germline V gene encodes CDR1 LNHDA and CDR2 SQIVND (reference sequence). V dropped 6 bases and J dropped 7 bases, with 19 bases sitting between them.

The chain joins TRBV10-3 to TRBJ2-4; D remains ambiguous. The J call is in doubt because the DNA end fits TRBJ2-7 better. CDR3 size: 14 residues. The germline V gene encodes CDR1 ENHRY and CDR2 SYGVKD. The chain's CDR3 is CAISTFGLGDEQYF. In nucleotides, the CDR3 is TGTGCCATCAGTACCTTCGGGTTAGGTGACGAGCAGTACTTC.

A few counts support this clonotype. The chain joins TRBV29-1 to TRBJ2-1; 15 bases fit TRBD2. V lost 6 bases, J lost 7 bases, and 4 bases stayed unmatched. The CDR3 runs to 14 residues. CDR1 and CDR2 from the germline V gene are SQVTM and ANQGSEA. The CDR3 coding sequence is TGCAGCGTGGGACTAGCGGGGGGTGTGAATGAGCAGTTCTTC. Residues: CSVGLAGGVNEQFF.

The table lists this clonotype with a count of one. The chain has TRBV2 and TRBJ1-2; D remains unclear. CDR3 length: 12 residues. V dropped 4 bases and J dropped 4 bases, with 7 bases sitting between them. Germline CDR1 and CDR2: SNHLY and FYNNEI. The CDR3 DNA follows: TGTGCCAGCAGTGGACGCGGCTATGGCTACACCTTC. This gives the protein CASSGRGYGYTF.

The chain uses TRBV29-1 and TRBJ2-7; a weak D match, TRBD2 (6 bases). This CDR3 contains 14 residues. The germline gives CDR1 SQVTM, CDR2 ANQGSEA. The V and J ends lost 4 bases and 2 bases respectively, with 15 bases between them. The CDR3 sequence: CSVVEGRIPYEQYF. The CDR3, as DNA: TGCAGCGTTGTAGAGGGGAGGATCCCCTACGAGCAGTACTTC.

In the case of this clonotype: An end of the junction differs from the germline gene, which may be a read error. The J gene is TRBJ2-7, the V gene TRBV5-1; 8 bases align to TRBD1. CDR3 size: 15 residues. Germline V CDR1 and CDR2: SGHRS, YFSETQ. DNA for the CDR3: TGCGCCAGCTCACGCTCCGGACAGGGAAACTACGAGCAGAACTTC. Translated: CASSRSGQGNYEQNF.

This chain uses TRBV10-3 with TRBJ2-1; D not certain. Germline V gives CDR1 ENHRY, CDR2 SYGVKD. Trimming stripped 6 bases from V and 10 bases from J, with 10 bases between. This CDR3 is built from 11 residues. The CDR3: CAIRTLTEQFF. The CDR3 DNA follows: TGTGCCATCAGAACACTCACAGAGCAGTTCTTC.

The chain links TRBV6-5 to TRBJ2-5, with a tentative D call TRBD2 (5 bases). The CDR3 length is 16 residues. Germline CDR1 and CDR2: MNHEY and SVGAGI. Trimming shortened V by 2 bases and J by 2 bases, and 15 bases separated the two germline ends. This CDR3 is CASSYTRGIGQETQYF. The CDR3 coding sequence is TGTGCCAGCAGTTACACTCGGGGAATAGGGCAAGAGACCCAGTACTTC.

The chain combines TRBV7-3 with TRBJ2-1; perhaps TRBD2 as D (6 bases). CDR1 SGHTA and CDR2 FQGTGA come from the germline V gene. The V end lost 8 bases, the J end lost 6 bases, and 20 bases lay between the germline ends. The CDR3 is 15 amino acids. DNA for the CDR3: TGTGCCAGCTCCACAATGGGACTCGAGGGCAATGAGCAGTTCTTC. This sequence encodes CASSTMGLEGNEQFF.

The chain employs TRBV9 and TRBJ2-7, with a weak D call TRBD1 (5 bases). The CDR3 is made up of 14 amino acids. V was cut by 0 bases and J by 2 bases, with 9 bases left in between. Germline-derived CDR1 and CDR2 are SGDLS and YYNGEE. CDR3 amino acids: CASSVDGQTYEQYF. The CDR3 DNA is TGTGCCAGCAGCGTAGACGGACAAACCTACGAGCAGTACTTC.

The CDR3 nucleotides are TGTGCCAGCAGTTCGGACCGATATACGCAGTATTTT. Translation: CASSSDRYTQYF. This chain joins TRBV6-2 or TRBV6-3 and TRBJ2-3; no definite D call. Germline-derived CDR1 and CDR2 are MNHEY and SVGEGT. The V end was cut by 4 bases, the J end by 7 bases, with 9 bases between. The CDR3 covers 12 residues.

This clonotype has just a few counts. This chain connects TRBV6-2 or TRBV6-3 to TRBJ2-6; D not resolved. Per the germline V gene, CDR1 is MNHEY and CDR2 is SVGEGT. CDR3 length: 16 residues. V shed 2 bases and J shed 2 bases, with 10 bases lying between them. In DNA form, the CDR3 reads TGTGCCAGCAGTTACGTACTGACGACTGGGGCCAACGTCCTGACTTTC. Its protein product is CASSYVLTTGANVLTF.

On this clonotype itself: The junction departs from germline at one end; a sequencing error may be responsible. The rearrangement joins TRBV6-5 to TRBJ2-7; D is possibly TRBD2 (6 bases). The length of the CDR3 is 14 residues. Germline assignment: CDR1 MNHEY and CDR2 SVGAGI. The CDR3 DNA reads TGTGCCACCTCCGCCGGGGGACCGGACTACGGGCAGTACTTC. Residues: CATSAGGPDYGQYF.

The count of this clonotype is one. The chain has TRBV9 and TRBJ2-5; D unresolved. The better agreement between TRBJ2-1 and the DNA end casts doubt on the J call. The germline gives CDR1 SGDLS, CDR2 YYNGEE. This CDR3 comprises 15 residues. In DNA form, the CDR3 reads TGTGCCAGCAGCGTAGCTAGTACTATACAAGAGACCCAGTTCTTC. It codes for CASSVASTIQETQFF.

V and J are TRBV7-2 and TRBJ2-4; D may be TRBD1 or TRBD2 (5 bases each). Near its end, the DNA agrees better with TRBJ2-7, so the J call may be wrong. The CDR3 loop spans 14 amino acids. Germline V gene lookup returns CDR1 SGHTA and CDR2 FQGNSA. The CDR3 protein is CASSPGRQRYEQYF. The CDR3 nucleotides are TGTGCCAGCAGCCCGGGACGGCAGCGCTACGAGCAGTACTTC.